One TCR beta chain is described in this entry. What it binds is unknown. The sample originates from a study of T cell responses to AZD1222 COVID-19 vaccine. Study-level points and caveats: Only after the peak T cell response were repertoires sampled. There were vaccine-associated CD4 TCRs across spike, dominant at 160-218 and 743-854. Spike-specific TCR breadth and depth rose after two AZD1222 doses.

The CDR3 totals 16 residues. Germline loops: CDR1 LNHDA, CDR2 SQIVND (reference sequence). Germline trimming cut 1 base from V and 4 bases from J; bases unmatched to any gene: 10. Assay: immunoSEQ multiplex PCR; the TCRdb copy retains only in-frame clones and omits some. The repertoire holds about 79,000 clones, with approximately 83% as singletons. The material sequenced was peripheral blood, taken 28 days after the second AZD1222 dose. This receptor was taken from an adult who received the AZD1222 COVID-19 vaccine. This chain joins TRBV19 and TRBJ2-7; 7 positions match TRBD2. The CDR3 sequence is CASSIASGEGPYEQYF. In DNA form, the CDR3 reads TGTGCCAGTAGTATAGCATCCGGGGAGGGCCCTTACGAGCAGTACTTC.